Here is one TCR beta chain with its context. Its antigen is as yet unknown. The data belong to a study of regulatory T cells in long-lasting Graves disease. Assembly of TCR beta libraries relied on iRepertoire HTBI primers together with Arm-PCR of CDR3 regions. TCRdb reprocessed the multiplex PCR reads via MiXCR and lists one record per CDR3 protein. The sample lists roughly 560,000 distinct CDR3 sequences, 12% occurring once. Study findings and constraints: The study found TRBV28, TRBJ1-2 and TRBJ2-5 favored in persistent disease.

The CDR3 spans 15 residues. Trimming cost V 4 bases and J 5 bases; bases outside gene matches: 10. Germline CDR1 SGHAT, CDR2 FQNNGV. Indicated time point: newly diagnosed GD, antithyroid drugs for less than 3 months. Extracted RNA from PBMCs served as the source of the TCR library. These sequences were also reported in another study, on T cells in Graves' hyperthyroidism and ophthalmopathy. That study adds: Graves' hyperthyroidism is called stable when ophthalmopathy does not progress within 18 months. The HTBI primer set served for first-round RT-PCR of the TCR CDR3.

This material consisted of peripheral blood mononuclear cells (PBMCs), taken at new diagnosis, from a patient treated with antithyroid drugs. The chain recombines TRBV11-2 with TRBJ1-2; 7 bases align to TRBD1. The receptor was isolated from a woman in her 30s with Graves disease. The CDR3 sequence: CASSYSQGQLYGYTF. CDR3 in DNA: TGTGCCAGCAGCTACAGTCAGGGACAGCTATATGGCTACACCTTC.